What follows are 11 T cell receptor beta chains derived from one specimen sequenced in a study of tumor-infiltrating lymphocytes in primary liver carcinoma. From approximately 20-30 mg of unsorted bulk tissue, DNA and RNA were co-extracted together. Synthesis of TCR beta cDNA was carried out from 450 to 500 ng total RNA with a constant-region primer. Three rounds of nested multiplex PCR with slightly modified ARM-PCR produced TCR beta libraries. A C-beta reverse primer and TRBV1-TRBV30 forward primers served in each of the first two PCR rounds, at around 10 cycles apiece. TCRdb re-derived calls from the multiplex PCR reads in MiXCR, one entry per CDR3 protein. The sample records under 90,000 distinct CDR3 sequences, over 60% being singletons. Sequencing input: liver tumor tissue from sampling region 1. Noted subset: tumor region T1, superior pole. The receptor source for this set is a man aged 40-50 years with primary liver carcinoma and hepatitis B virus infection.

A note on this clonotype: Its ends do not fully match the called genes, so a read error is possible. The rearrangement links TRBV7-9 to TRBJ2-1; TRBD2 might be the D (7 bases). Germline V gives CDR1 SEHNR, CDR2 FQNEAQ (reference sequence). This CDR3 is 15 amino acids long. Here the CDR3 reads CASSLGRGALNVQFF. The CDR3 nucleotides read TGTGCCAGCAGCTTAGGACGGGGGGCCCTCAATGTGCAGTTCTTC.

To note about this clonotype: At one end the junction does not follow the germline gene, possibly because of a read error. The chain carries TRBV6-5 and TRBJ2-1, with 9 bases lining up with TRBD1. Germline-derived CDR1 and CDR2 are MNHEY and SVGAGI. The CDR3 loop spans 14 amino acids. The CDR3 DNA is TGTGCCAGCAGTCCGGGACAGGGCGGTCAGAAGCAATTCTTC. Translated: CASSPGQGGQKQFF.

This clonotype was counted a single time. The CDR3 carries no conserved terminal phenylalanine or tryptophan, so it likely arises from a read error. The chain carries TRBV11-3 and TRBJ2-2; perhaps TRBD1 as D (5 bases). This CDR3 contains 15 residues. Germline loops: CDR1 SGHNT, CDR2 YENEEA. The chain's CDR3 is CTSSLGHVDTGELFY. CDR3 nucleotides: TGTACCAGCAGCTTAGGACATGTTGACACCGGGGAGCTGTTTTAT.

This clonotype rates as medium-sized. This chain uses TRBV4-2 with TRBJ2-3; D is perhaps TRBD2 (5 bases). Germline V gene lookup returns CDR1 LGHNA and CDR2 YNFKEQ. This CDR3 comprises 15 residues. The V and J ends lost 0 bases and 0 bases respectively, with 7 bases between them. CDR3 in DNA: TGTGCCAGCAGCCAAGATACGGGAAGCACAGATACGCAGTATTTT. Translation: CASSQDTGSTDTQYF.

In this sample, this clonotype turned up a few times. The CDR3 here is CATSSSWDANEKLFF. CDR3 nucleotides: TGTGCCACCAGTAGCAGCTGGGACGCTAATGAAAAACTGTTTTTT. The J gene is TRBJ1-4, the V gene TRBV24-1; D possibly corresponds to TRBD1 (5 bases). CDR3 size: 15 residues. The germline V gene encodes CDR1 KGHDR and CDR2 SFDVKD. V was pared by 6 bases and J by 3 bases, with 13 bases between.

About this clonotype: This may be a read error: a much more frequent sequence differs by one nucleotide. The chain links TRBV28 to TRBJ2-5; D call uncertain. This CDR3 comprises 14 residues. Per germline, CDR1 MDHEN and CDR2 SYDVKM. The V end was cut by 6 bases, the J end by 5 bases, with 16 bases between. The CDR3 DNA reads TGTGCCAGCAGCCCCGGGCCTCTCGGGGAGACCCAGTACTTC. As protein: CASSPGPLGETQYF.

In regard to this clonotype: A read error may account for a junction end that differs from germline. CDR3: CASSGLGTRISYNEQFF. CDR3 in DNA: TGCGCCAGCAGCGGCTTAGGCACAAGGATCTCCTACAATGAACAGTTCTTC. V usage is TRBV4-1 and J usage is TRBJ2-1; no clear D. The CDR3 length is 17 residues. Germline assignment: CDR1 MGHRA and CDR2 YSYEKL.

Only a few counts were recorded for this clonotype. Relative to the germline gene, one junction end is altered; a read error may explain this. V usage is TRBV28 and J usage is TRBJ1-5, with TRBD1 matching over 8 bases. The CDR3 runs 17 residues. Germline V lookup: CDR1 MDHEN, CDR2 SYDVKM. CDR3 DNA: TGTGCCAACAGTGATCGCCCTGGACAGGGTACCGAACAGCCCCAGCATTTT. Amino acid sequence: CANSDRPGQGTEQPQHF.

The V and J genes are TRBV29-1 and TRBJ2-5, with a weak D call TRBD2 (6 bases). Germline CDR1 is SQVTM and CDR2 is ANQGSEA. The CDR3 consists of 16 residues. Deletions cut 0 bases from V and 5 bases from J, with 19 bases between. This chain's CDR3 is CSVEDTGLLRPETQYF. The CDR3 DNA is TGCAGCGTTGAAGATACTGGACTACTGCGTCCGGAGACCCAGTACTTC.

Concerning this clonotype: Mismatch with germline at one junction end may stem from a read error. The CDR3 DNA reads TGTGCCAGCAGCGAAGGGGTTTTTTACGAGCAGTACTTC. Translating gives CASSEGVFYEQYF. The V gene is TRBV6-1, the J gene TRBJ2-7, with D possibly matching TRBD1 (5 bases). CDR3 length equals 13 residues. Per germline, CDR1 MNHNS and CDR2 SASEGT.

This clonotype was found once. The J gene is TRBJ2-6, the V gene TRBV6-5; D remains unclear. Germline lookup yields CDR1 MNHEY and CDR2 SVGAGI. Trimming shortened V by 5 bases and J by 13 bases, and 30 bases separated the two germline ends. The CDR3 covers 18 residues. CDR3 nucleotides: TGTGCCAGCAGTCTTTGGATAGGGATGAAAGCTTGGGCCGATGTCCTGACTTTC. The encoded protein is CASSLWIGMKAWADVLTF.